This T cell receptor beta chain is drawn from a study of molecular identifiers for immune sequencing clone quantification. Overall study context: Replicate RNA from around 20,000 or 100,000 naive CD8 T cells formed five aliquots; four were sequenced.

TCRdb reprocessed the PCR reads via MiXCR and lists one record per CDR3 protein. This table holds roughly 7,700 distinct CDR3 sequences, roughly 33% found once. This clonotype turned up a few times. Libraries from naive CD8 cells were generated from approximately 22,000 to 940,000 sorted cells (with 10%, 30% or 50% RNA). Naive CD8 T cells, phenotype CD8+CD4-CCR7+CD45RA+, were sorted. The ends lost 3 bases at V and 6 bases at J; junction bases unmatched: 4. Germline CDR1 is SGHDT and CDR2 is YYEEEE. The CDR3 covers 13 residues. This receptor was identified in a human donor in good health. Some libraries in this study had Jurkat cell RNA spiked in. V usage is TRBV5-6 and J usage is TRBJ2-7, with 9 bases that match TRBD1. Sequenced input: naive CD8+ T cells from blood, with Jurkat cell RNA spiked in. Regarding subset: FACS-sorted CD8+CD4-CCR7+CD45RA+ naive T cells. In nucleotides, the CDR3 is TGTGCCAGCAGCTGGGGGACAGGGTCCGAGCAGTACTTC. This gives the protein CASSWGTGSEQYF.